Listed here is a single T cell receptor beta chain. Its antigen remains unidentified. Looked up from germline, CDR1 is LNHDA and CDR2 is SQIVND (reference sequence). CDR3 length equals 14 residues. After removal of 6 bases from V and 5 bases from J, the junction contained 9 bases not matched to a gene. The primer mix had 60 Vbeta and 13 Jbeta primers. TCRdb's table, derived via immunoSEQ multiplex PCR, lists solely in-frame clones and lacks some. This sample has about 100,000 clones; 79% occur once, and the top ten carry 4.1%. The sample is drawn from a study of cytomegalovirus exposure and HLA in healthy donors. Overall study findings and caveats: Several of the most significant clusters were apparently associated with common viral pathogens in a later analysis. Because they were indistinguishable, some V segments, including TRBV6-2 and TRBV6-3, were excluded. CMV antigen specificity was confirmed in vitro for a few CMV-associated chains. Relative to the approximately 700-donor mean, N-insertions were reportedly fewer in an Asian-associated ancestry cluster in a later analysis.

The chain employs TRBV19 and TRBJ1-2; 7 bases are a match to TRBD1. The sequencing input was PBMCs. The origin of this receptor is a female donor in good health and CMV-seropositive. This CDR3 is CASSQRGQFYGYTF. Here the CDR3 DNA reads TGTGCCAGTAGCCAACGGGGACAGTTTTATGGCTACACCTTC.